This T cell receptor beta chain came from a study of T-cell memory formation after mild COVID-19. Study-wide findings and caveats: Clones that contracted clustered mainly in CM and EM if CD4+ and in EMRA if CD8+.

In the case of this clonotype: Its target is unknown.

One entry per CDR3 protein, called by TCRdb with MiXCR from the 5' RACE reads. Here the sample spans 35,000 to 50,000 distinct CDR3 sequences, less than 9.5% being singletons. Germline V gives CDR1 SGHVS, CDR2 FQNEAQ. The CDR3 consists of 15 residues. V shed 5 bases and J 5 bases; nucleotides not matched to a gene: 10. Sequencing used PBMCs or a T cell subset sorted from them (not recorded which). This clonotype originated in an adult woman who had mild COVID-19 (a few samples of this study predate the infection). Cell type and time point are not known. The chain recombines TRBV7-8 with TRBJ2-5; 8 nucleotides agree with TRBD1. The CDR3 region has the DNA TGTGCCAGCAGCGACTGGACAGGGAGGAGGGAGACCCAGTACTTC. Translation gives CASSDWTGRRETQYF.